This entry lists 14 T cell receptor beta chains sequenced from one sample in a study of blood T cell repertoires in COVID-19. TCRdb's copy holds only in-frame clones and misses some; the assay was immunoSEQ multiplex PCR. The sample carries roughly 110,000 clones, 70% to 80% recorded once. Sequencing input: peripheral blood. Every receptor here comes from a man older than 75 with COVID-19, enrolled during active disease.

V and J are TRBV2 and TRBJ1-1; 10 bases agree with TRBD1. The germline V gene has CDR1 SNHLY and CDR2 FYNNEI. Losses at the gene ends were 6 bases for V and 6 bases for J; bases not matched to a gene: 4. There are 13 residues in the CDR3. CDR3 amino acids: CASRSTGGPEAFF. The CDR3 DNA reads TGTGCCAGCAGATCGACAGGGGGCCCTGAAGCTTTCTTT. Supplemented by reference TRBV2 and TRBJ1-1, the full variable domain reads EPEVTQTPSHQVTQMGQEVILRCVPISNHLYFYWYRQILGQKVEFLVSFYNNEISEKSEIFDDQFSVERPDGSNFTLKIRSTKLEDSAMYFCASRSTGGPEAFFGQGTRLTVV.

This clone was counted between two and nine times. An end of the junction does not agree with germline; a read error may underlie this. CDR3 residues: CASSYYGTGREKLFF. DNA for the CDR3: TGTGCCAGCAGCTACTACGGGACAGGGCGTGAAAAACTGTTTTTT. The chain joins TRBV6-6 to TRBJ1-4; 9 bases are a match to TRBD1. Per germline, CDR1 MNHNY and CDR2 SVGAGI (reference sequence). CDR3 length: 15 amino acids.

This clone appeared a single time. V usage is TRBV2 and J usage is TRBJ2-5, with D perhaps TRBD1 (5 bases). The CDR3 covers 14 residues. From germline, CDR1 is SNHLY and CDR2 FYNNEI. The germline V and J ends were trimmed by 4 bases and 3 bases, with 12 bases remaining between them. CDR3: CASSGRVIEETQYF. CDR3 DNA sequence: TGTGCCAGCAGTGGCAGGGTGATTGAAGAGACCCAGTACTTC.

This clone has only one observation. J is TRBJ1-5 and V is TRBV19, with 11 bases lining up with TRBD1. CDR1 and CDR2 from the germline V gene are LNHDA and SQIVND (reference sequence). The CDR3 is 16 residues long. Germline trimming cut 2 bases from V and 7 bases from J; bases unmatched to any gene: 7. CDR3 nucleotides: TGTGCCAGTAGTATAATGGGGACAGGGGGAAACCAGCCCCAGCATTTT. The encoded protein is CASSIMGTGGNQPQHF. The variable domain in full, with the rest retrieved from reference TRBV19 and TRBJ1-5, is DGGITQSPKYLFRKEGQNVTLSCEQNLNHDAMYWYRQDPGQGLRLIYYSQIVNDFQKGDIAEGYSVSREKKESFPLTVTSAQKNPTAFYLCASSIMGTGGNQPQHFGDGTRLSIL.

This chain uses TRBV30 with TRBJ1-5; weak D call: TRBD1 (5 bases). This CDR3 has 16 residues. V gave up 5 bases and J gave up 2 bases, with 19 bases separating them. The germline V gene has CDR1 GTSNPN and CDR2 SVGIG (reference sequence). The CDR3 is CAWSSPGAGGNQPQHF. The CDR3 DNA is TGTGCCTGGTCTTCACCGGGAGCGGGGGGCAATCAGCCCCAGCATTTT.

This clone turned up a few times. The V gene is TRBV27, the J gene TRBJ2-3, with 10 bases identical to TRBD1. Germline CDR1 is MNHEY and CDR2 is SMNVEV (reference sequence). The CDR3 loop spans 16 amino acids. The trim removed 6 bases at V and 0 bases at J, leaving 6 bases unmatched. CDR3 coding DNA: TGTGCCAGCAGCCCGGGACAGGGGAGGAGCACAGATACGCAGTATTTT. This sequence encodes CASSPGQGRSTDTQYF.

V and J are TRBV10-3 and TRBJ1-2; 10 bases fit TRBD1. The CDR3 consists of 14 residues. Germline V gene data show CDR1 as ENHRY and CDR2 as SYGVKD. V lost 6 bases and J lost 3; bases outside the gene matches: 4. The chain's CDR3 is CAIRGTGEDYGYTF. CDR3 nucleotide sequence: TGTGCCATCAGGGGGACAGGGGAGGACTATGGCTACACCTTC.

The V call is TRBV15, the J call TRBJ2-7; D possibly corresponds to TRBD1 (6 bases). The CDR3 totals 16 residues. Germline V gene lookup returns CDR1 LNHNV and CDR2 YYDKDF (reference sequence). V gave up 1 base and J gave up 2 bases, with 15 bases separating them. The DNA for the CDR3 is TGTGCCACCAGCAGAGCTAGGCAGGGGTACACCTACGAGCAGTACTTC. Its protein is CATSRARQGYTYEQYF.

The CDR3 coding sequence is TGCGCCAGCAGCCAAGATAGGGCAGGGGGGAATCAGCCCCAGCATTTT. This encodes CASSQDRAGGNQPQHF. J is TRBJ1-5 and V is TRBV4-3, with TRBD1 matching over 7 bases. The germline CDR1 and CDR2 sequences are LGHNA and YSLEER. Trimming cost V 0 bases and J 4 bases; bases outside gene matches: 6. This CDR3 has 16 amino acids.

The V and J genes are TRBV28 and TRBJ2-1, with a weak D call TRBD1 (5 bases). The CDR3 length is 12 residues. The V and J ends lost 6 bases and 9 bases respectively, with 12 bases between them. Germline V CDR1 and CDR2: MDHEN, SYDVKM. The CDR3, as DNA: TGTGCCAGCAGCTCCAGGGTGAGTGAGCAGTTCTTC. The encoded protein is CASSSRVSEQFF.

CDR3 in amino acids: CASSPNTVFYYEQYF. The CDR3 DNA sequence: TGCGCCAGCAGCCCGAACACAGTGTTCTACTACGAGCAGTACTTC. This rearrangement joins TRBV5-1 to TRBJ2-7; D remains ambiguous. The CDR3 totals 15 residues. Germline V lookup: CDR1 SGHRS, CDR2 YFSETQ. With 4 bases removed from V and 3 bases from J, the gap between germline ends came to 17 bases.

The chain couples TRBV5-8 to TRBJ2-1; possibly TRBD2 for D (7 bases). Germline V lookup: CDR1 SGHTS, CDR2 YDEGEE. V shed 4 bases and J shed 8 bases, with 16 bases lying between them. The CDR3 loop spans 14 amino acids. As DNA, the CDR3 is TGTGCCAGCAGCACGCTCGGGGGGCGGTATGAGCAGTTCTTC. It codes for CASSTLGGRYEQFF.

This clone has a single count. V gene TRBV11-1 combines with J gene TRBJ2-1; 11 bases are a match to TRBD2. V was clipped by 7 bases and J by 6 bases; unmatched bases: 5. The CDR3 extends over 14 amino acids. Germline lookup yields CDR1 SGHAT and CDR2 FQDESV (reference sequence). As DNA, the CDR3 is TGTGCCAGCAACCCACTAGCGGGGGCCAATGAGCAGTTCTTC. Translated, it gives CASNPLAGANEQFF.

The V call is TRBV5-1, the J call TRBJ1-1, with D possibly matching TRBD1 (5 bases). V lost 2 bases and J 1 base, leaving 12 bases between the germline ends. Germline V lookup: CDR1 SGHRS, CDR2 YFSETQ. The CDR3 is made up of 15 amino acids. The CDR3 here is CASSFQGTGNTEAFF. For the CDR3, the DNA is TGCGCCAGCAGCTTCCAGGGTACTGGGAACACTGAAGCTTTCTTT.